Each of the 14 T cell receptor beta chains below was sequenced from the same sample in a study of CD8+ T cells in alopecia areata. Treatment meaning: oral pan-JAK inhibitor, 5-10 mg twice daily. Sequencing relied on a cDNA template that was reverse transcribed from extracted RNA. Here immunoSEQ multiplex PCR was the method, and the copy in TCRdb shows in-frame clones only, minus some. Of tens of thousands of clones detected, approximately 92% appear once; the ten largest clones hold 15% to 20%. This specimen was CD8+ T cells sorted from blood, taken at week 24, from a patient treated with tofacitinib. These receptors all stem from a human donor with alopecia areata.

V is TRBV27 and J is TRBJ1-1; D is unclear. CDR3 length: 12 amino acids. Germline assignment: CDR1 MNHEY and CDR2 SMNVEV (reference sequence). Deletions cut 8 bases from V and 4 bases from J, with 11 bases between. Written as DNA, the CDR3 is TGTGCCAGCGGGCTACGGAGCACTGAAGCTTTCTTT. This gives the protein CASGLRSTEAFF.

V and J are TRBV7-8 and TRBJ2-6; TRBD1 might be the D (5 bases). Germline-derived CDR1 and CDR2 are SGHVS and FQNEAQ. The CDR3 runs 16 residues. Trimming stripped 2 bases from V and 8 bases from J, with 16 bases between. CDR3 in amino acids: CASSLQGASVTNVLTF. For the CDR3, the DNA is TGTGCCAGCAGCTTACAGGGTGCCTCCGTGACCAACGTCCTGACTTTC.

The gene calls are TRBV27 and TRBJ2-7; D is ambiguous. Between the trimmed V and J ends, which lost 1 base and 6 bases, there was a span of 10 bases. Germline CDR1 MNHEY, CDR2 SMNVEV (reference sequence). CDR3 length equals 13 residues. CDR3 loop: CASSLWARSEQYF. For the CDR3, the DNA is TGTGCCAGCAGTTTATGGGCCCGGAGCGAGCAGTACTTC.

The chain uses TRBV7-9 and TRBJ2-1, with D possibly matching TRBD2 (6 bases). The germline V and J ends were trimmed by 0 bases and 9 bases, with 12 bases remaining between them. The CDR3 sequence is 14 residues long. Germline values: CDR1 SEHNR, CDR2 FQNEAQ (reference sequence). For the CDR3, the DNA is TGTGCCAGCAGCTTAGCCCCCCGGGGGTCTGAGCAGTTCTTC. This translates into CASSLAPRGSEQFF. The whole variable domain, filled in from reference TRBV7-9 and TRBJ2-1, reads DTGVSQNPRHKITKRGQNVTFRCDPISEHNRLYWYRQTLGQGPEFLTYFQNEAQLEKSRLLSDRFSAERPKGSFSTLEIQRTEQGDSAMYLCASSLAPRGSEQFFGPGTRLTVL.

The chain combines TRBV19 with TRBJ2-7; a weak D match, TRBD1 (7 bases). The CDR3 contains 14 residues. Germline V gene lookup returns CDR1 LNHDA and CDR2 SQIVND (reference sequence). Trimming took 5 bases from V and 3 from J, leaving 14 bases between them. This CDR3 is CASSVAGGGYEQYF. For the CDR3, the DNA is TGTGCCAGTAGTGTGGCAGGGGGAGGCTACGAGCAGTACTTC.

The V call is TRBV11-2, the J call TRBJ2-3; D tentatively fits TRBD1 or TRBD2 (6 bases each). This CDR3 has 15 residues. V was trimmed by 3 bases and J by 6 bases, leaving 16 bases between them. Germline CDR1 is SGHAT and CDR2 is FQNNGV. The CDR3 region is CASSFRSRGGDTQYF. The CDR3 coding sequence is TGTGCCAGCAGCTTTAGGAGCAGGGGAGGCGATACGCAGTATTTT.

V usage is TRBV6-4 and J usage is TRBJ2-6, with D possibly being TRBD2 (6 bases). Germline CDR1 and CDR2: MRHNA and SNTAGT. This CDR3 has 17 residues. Trimming took off 0 bases at V and 2 bases at J, with 11 bases between the two ends. The CDR3 loop reads CASSDSSSSAGANVLTF. In DNA form, the CDR3 reads TGTGCCAGCAGTGACTCGAGCTCTAGCGCTGGGGCCAACGTCCTGACTTTC.

The DNA for the CDR3 is TGTGCCAGCAGTTCAAGGACAGGTACGAGACCTAGTTACGAGCAGTACTTC. This codes for CASSSRTGTRPSYEQYF. The chain is built from TRBV27 and TRBJ2-7; 7 bases are a match to TRBD1. This CDR3 comprises 17 residues. CDR1 and CDR2 from the germline V gene are MNHEY and SMNVEV (reference sequence). V lost 4 bases, J lost 4 bases, and 16 bases stayed unmatched.

V gene TRBV5-1 combines with J gene TRBJ2-1; D uncertain. Looked up from germline, CDR1 is SGHRS and CDR2 is YFSETQ. The CDR3 contains 12 residues. Trimming removed 4 bases at V and 3 bases at J, with 5 bases between. The chain's CDR3 is CASSPDYNEQFF. CDR3 in DNA: TGCGCCAGCAGCCCGGACTACAATGAGCAGTTCTTC. The complete variable domain, with remaining parts taken from reference TRBV5-1 and TRBJ2-1, reads KAGVTQTPRYLIKTRGQQVTLSCSPISGHRSVSWYQQTPGQGLQFLFEYFSETQRNKGNFPGRFSGRQFSNSRSEMNVSTLELGDSALYLCASSPDYNEQFFGPGTRLTVL.

J is TRBJ2-7 and V is TRBV27; TRBD1 aligns across 8 bases. V was pared by 6 bases and J by 3 bases, with 10 bases of the junction left unmatched. This CDR3 comprises 15 residues. Per germline, CDR1 MNHEY and CDR2 SMNVEV (reference sequence). The CDR3 is CASRHLQGAGYEQYF. DNA for the CDR3: TGTGCCAGCAGACACCTCCAGGGGGCTGGCTACGAGCAGTACTTC.

The chain is built from TRBV30 and TRBJ1-1, with 8 bases fitting TRBD1. V shed 4 bases, J shed 1 base, and the junction held 5 bases outside the gene matches. CDR1 and CDR2 from the germline V gene are GTSNPN and SVGIG (reference sequence). The CDR3 is 14 amino acids. The CDR3 region has the DNA TGTGCCTGGACCCCCACAGGGGGGAACACTGAAGCTTTCTTT. Translating it yields CAWTPTGGNTEAFF.

Note on this clone: Relative to the germline gene, one junction end is altered; a read error may explain this. This CDR3 is also generated by other DNA sequences in the sample. This CDR3 reads CASAERGGTDTQYF. CDR3 in DNA: TGTGCCAGCGCGGAGCGGGGGGGCACGGATACGCAGTATTTT. The chain is built from TRBV7-6 and TRBJ2-3; 10 positions match TRBD2. Germline V gene sequence: CDR1 SGHVS, CDR2 FNYEAQ. This CDR3 is built from 14 residues.

The J gene is TRBJ2-4, the V gene TRBV18; 10 nucleotides match TRBD1. Germline V gene sequence: CDR1 KGHSH, CDR2 LQKENI. V lost 4 bases to trimming and J lost 2 bases; unmatched junction nucleotides: 2. This CDR3 has 15 amino acids. The CDR3 region has the DNA TGTGCCAGCTCACGGACAGGGGGACCCAAAAACATTCAGTACTTC. Translated: CASSRTGGPKNIQYF.

This chain joins TRBV30 and TRBJ1-2; D may be TRBD1 (5 bases). Trimming took 1 base from V and 8 from J, leaving 11 bases between them. CDR1 and CDR2 (germline): GTSNPN, SVGIG (reference sequence). This CDR3 has 12 amino acids. The CDR3 is CAWSDGAWGYTF. CDR3 sequence (DNA): TGTGCCTGGAGTGACGGGGCTTGGGGCTACACCTTC.